Listed below are T cell receptor beta chains from one sample, sequenced in a study of T-cell memory formation after mild COVID-19. TCRdb ran MiXCR on the 5' RACE reads and lists one entry per CDR3 protein. The sample holds approximately 260,000 distinct CDR3 sequences, over 15% seen once. Input material: PBMCs or a T cell subset sorted from them (not recorded which). All receptors come from a man younger than 35 who had mild COVID-19 (a few samples of this study predate the infection). Cell type and time point are not known. Both conserved end residues are part of each CDR3. The D gene is left open where the match is weak. Only part of the rows carry a size: once, few, many, or a class if the clone is expanded.

v_gene: TRBV11-2; j_gene: TRBJ2-5; abundance: NA; d_gene: NA; CDR3nt: TGTGCCAGCAGCTTAGTCGTAGGATCCACGTCCAAGACCCAGTACTTC; CDR3aa: CASSLVVGSTSKTQYF
v_gene: TRBV7-2; j_gene: TRBJ2-5; abundance: NA; d_gene: TRBD2; CDR3nt: TGTGCCAGCAGCCCAGCCCAAATGACTAGCGGGGTTAAAGAGACCCAGTACTTC; CDR3aa: CASSPAQMTSGVKETQYF
v_gene: TRBV11-2; j_gene: TRBJ1-1; abundance: NA; d_gene: NA; CDR3nt: TGTGCCAGCAGCAAGACAAACACTGAAGCTTTCTTT; CDR3aa: CASSKTNTEAFF
v_gene: TRBV10-3; j_gene: TRBJ1-2; abundance: few; d_gene: TRBD1; CDR3nt: TGTGCCATCAGACAGGGGGCCGACTATGGCTACACCTTC; CDR3aa: CAIRQGADYGYTF
v_gene: TRBV20-1; j_gene: TRBJ1-2; abundance: NA; d_gene: TRBD1; CDR3nt: TGCAGTGCGACACAGGGGGTAGACGGCTACACCTTC; CDR3aa: CSATQGVDGYTF
v_gene: TRBV7-2; j_gene: TRBJ2-2; abundance: NA; d_gene: TRBD1; CDR3nt: TGTGCCAGCACCATAGACAGGGGCGAATCCGGGGAGCTGTTTTTT; CDR3aa: CASTIDRGESGELFF
v_gene: TRBV12-3/TRBV12-4; j_gene: TRBJ1-5; abundance: NA; d_gene: NA; CDR3nt: TGTGCCAGCAGCTGGCAGGGGAATAGCAATCAGCCCCAGCATTTT; CDR3aa: CASSWQGNSNQPQHF
v_gene: TRBV7-9; j_gene: TRBJ2-3; abundance: few; d_gene: NA; CDR3nt: TGTGCCAGCAGCTTAGTGTCGGACACCGATACGCAGTATTTT; CDR3aa: CASSLVSDTDTQYF
v_gene: TRBV12-3/TRBV12-4; j_gene: TRBJ2-1; abundance: few; d_gene: TRBD2; CDR3nt: TGTGCCAGCAGTTGGGGACTAGCGGGGGGGCGTGGTGAGCAGTTCTTC; CDR3aa: CASSWGLAGGRGEQFF
v_gene: TRBV3-1; j_gene: TRBJ2-7; abundance: NA; d_gene: TRBD2; CDR3nt: TGTGCCAGCAGCCAAGGGACTAGCGCTACCTACGAGCAGTACTTC; CDR3aa: CASSQGTSATYEQYF
v_gene: TRBV7-2; j_gene: TRBJ2-3; abundance: NA; d_gene: NA; CDR3nt: TGTGCCAGCAGATTTCGGGGGGCTCGCACAGATACGCAGTATTTT; CDR3aa: CASRFRGARTDTQYF
v_gene: TRBV7-2; j_gene: TRBJ2-3; abundance: few; d_gene: NA; CDR3nt: TGTGCCAGCAGCTTTTACACGGTTACAGATACGCAGTATTTT; CDR3aa: CASSFYTVTDTQYF
v_gene: TRBV4-1; j_gene: TRBJ1-6; abundance: NA; d_gene: TRBD1; CDR3nt: TGCGCCAGCAGCCAACCCAGACAGGGGACCAATTCACCCCTCCACTTT; CDR3aa: CASSQPRQGTNSPLHF
v_gene: TRBV18; j_gene: TRBJ1-2; abundance: NA; d_gene: NA; CDR3nt: TGTGCCAGCTCACCCAGAGGGGGAGACTGGGATGGCTACACCTTC; CDR3aa: CASSPRGGDWDGYTF
v_gene: TRBV12-3/TRBV12-4; j_gene: TRBJ1-2; abundance: few; d_gene: NA; CDR3nt: TGTGCCAGCACTTCGCTCCGGGGGGCCGGCGGCTACACCTTC; CDR3aa: CASTSLRGAGGYTF
v_gene: TRBV6-5; j_gene: TRBJ2-5; abundance: NA; d_gene: NA; CDR3nt: TGTGCCAGCAGTTACTCGATAGGGGGGGGGAGGACCCAGTACTTC; CDR3aa: CASSYSIGGGRTQYF
v_gene: TRBV5-1; j_gene: TRBJ2-1; abundance: NA; d_gene: NA; CDR3nt: TGCGCCAGCAGCCTGGAGGGACAGATTTACAATGAGCAGTTCTTC; CDR3aa: CASSLEGQIYNEQFF
v_gene: TRBV23-1; j_gene: TRBJ2-1; abundance: NA; d_gene: TRBD2; CDR3nt: TGCGCCAGCAGTCATCGGGTTCAACTAGCGGGGATAGGGAATGAGCAGTTCTTC; CDR3aa: CASSHRVQLAGIGNEQFF
v_gene: TRBV9; j_gene: TRBJ2-3; abundance: NA; d_gene: NA; CDR3nt: TGTGCCAGCAGCGTATCCCCCCAACTCCGCACAGATACGCAGTATTTT; CDR3aa: CASSVSPQLRTDTQYF
v_gene: TRBV5-1; j_gene: TRBJ1-1; abundance: few; d_gene: NA; CDR3nt: TGCGCCAGCAGCCCTGGGACTGAAGCTTTCTTT; CDR3aa: CASSPGTEAFF
v_gene: TRBV5-1; j_gene: TRBJ2-5; abundance: few; d_gene: NA; CDR3nt: TGCGCCAGCAGCTCCCCTTTCCATCGAGAGACCCAGTACTTC; CDR3aa: CASSSPFHRETQYF
v_gene: TRBV29-1; j_gene: TRBJ2-5; abundance: few; d_gene: TRBD1; CDR3nt: TGCAGCGTCCGACAGGGGGCGGGTGAGACCCAGTACTTC; CDR3aa: CSVRQGAGETQYF
v_gene: TRBV28; j_gene: TRBJ2-5; abundance: NA; d_gene: NA; CDR3nt: TGTGCCAGCAGTTTCTTCACAGGGTGGGAAGAGACCCAGTACTTC; CDR3aa: CASSFFTGWEETQYF
v_gene: TRBV3-1; j_gene: TRBJ2-5; abundance: NA; d_gene: NA; CDR3nt: TGTGCCAGCAGCCATTTGGGGAACCAAGAGACCCAGTACTTC; CDR3aa: CASSHLGNQETQYF
v_gene: TRBV5-1; j_gene: TRBJ2-7; abundance: many; d_gene: TRBD1; CDR3nt: TGCGCCAGCAGCTTGGGACAGGGGCTCTACGAGCAGTACTTC; CDR3aa: CASSLGQGLYEQYF
v_gene: TRBV11-2; j_gene: TRBJ2-4; abundance: few; d_gene: NA; CDR3nt: TGTGCCAGCAGCTTATCCGAGACCGTTCTGTGCTTC; CDR3aa: CASSLSETVLCF
v_gene: TRBV20-1; j_gene: TRBJ1-1; abundance: few; d_gene: NA; CDR3nt: TGCAGCGCAAGACAGGAGCCTTTAGGGGCTTTCTTT; CDR3aa: CSARQEPLGAFF
v_gene: TRBV11-2; j_gene: TRBJ2-1; abundance: NA; d_gene: TRBD2; CDR3nt: TGTGCCAGCATTCCCGGACTAGCGGGGGGGATATCCTACAATGAGCAGTTCTTC; CDR3aa: CASIPGLAGGISYNEQFF
v_gene: TRBV7-2; j_gene: TRBJ2-3; abundance: few; d_gene: TRBD2; CDR3nt: TGTGCCAGCAGCCCGGGCGGGGGATCAACAGATACGCAGTATTTT; CDR3aa: CASSPGGGSTDTQYF
v_gene: TRBV20-1; j_gene: TRBJ2-1; abundance: few; d_gene: NA; CDR3nt: TGCAGTGCTACCGCCCACTTCGTTTCCTACAATGAGCAGTTCTTC; CDR3aa: CSATAHFVSYNEQFF
v_gene: TRBV11-2; j_gene: TRBJ2-3; abundance: NA; d_gene: TRBD2; CDR3nt: TGTGCCAGCAGCCTAGGACTAGCGGGGGCGGCAGATACGCAGTATTTT; CDR3aa: CASSLGLAGAADTQYF
v_gene: TRBV6-5; j_gene: TRBJ2-3; abundance: few; d_gene: NA; CDR3nt: TGTGCCAGCGGGGGAGGCACAGATACGCAGTATTTT; CDR3aa: CASGGGTDTQYF
v_gene: TRBV5-6; j_gene: TRBJ1-2; abundance: few; d_gene: NA; CDR3nt: TGTGCCAGCAGCTATGAGGGCTATGGCTACACCTTC; CDR3aa: CASSYEGYGYTF
v_gene: TRBV7-2; j_gene: TRBJ1-2; abundance: NA; d_gene: NA; CDR3nt: TGTGCCAGCAGCTTAGCGGGGGGAGAAGGCTACACCTTC; CDR3aa: CASSLAGGEGYTF
v_gene: TRBV7-2; j_gene: TRBJ2-2; abundance: NA; d_gene: TRBD2; CDR3nt: TGTGCCAGCAGCTCCTCTAGCGGGGTGGGCACCGGGGAGCTGTTTTTT; CDR3aa: CASSSSSGVGTGELFF
v_gene: TRBV6-6; j_gene: TRBJ1-2; abundance: NA; d_gene: NA; CDR3nt: TGTGCCAGCAGACTACAGGACGAGGGCTACACCTTC; CDR3aa: CASRLQDEGYTF
v_gene: TRBV19; j_gene: TRBJ2-5; abundance: NA; d_gene: TRBD2; CDR3nt: TGTGCCAGTAGTATCGAGCGGCGGGGGGCCCAGTACTTC; CDR3aa: CASSIERRGAQYF
v_gene: TRBV7-8; j_gene: TRBJ2-1; abundance: NA; d_gene: NA; CDR3nt: TGTGCCAGCAGCTTCCGGCCTAGCAGGGGAGCCTACAATGAGCAGTTCTTC; CDR3aa: CASSFRPSRGAYNEQFF
v_gene: TRBV11-1; j_gene: TRBJ2-4; abundance: many; d_gene: TRBD1; CDR3nt: TGTGCCAGCAGCTCCTCACAGGGGGCGAAAAACATTCAGTACTTC; CDR3aa: CASSSSQGAKNIQYF
v_gene: TRBV24-1; j_gene: TRBJ2-1; abundance: few; d_gene: TRBD2; CDR3nt: TGTGCCACCAGTGATCCCGGACTAGCAGCTGAGCAGTTCTTC; CDR3aa: CATSDPGLAAEQFF
v_gene: TRBV29-1; j_gene: TRBJ1-1; abundance: NA; d_gene: NA; CDR3nt: TGCAGCGCCACGACAGGAGGGAACACTGAAGCTTTCTTT; CDR3aa: CSATTGGNTEAFF
v_gene: TRBV6-5; j_gene: TRBJ2-6; abundance: NA; d_gene: NA; CDR3nt: TGTGCCAGCAGTTACTGGGCTACTGGGGCCAACGTCCTGACTTTC; CDR3aa: CASSYWATGANVLTF
v_gene: TRBV7-2; j_gene: TRBJ1-1; abundance: few; d_gene: NA; CDR3nt: TGTGCCAGCAGCTTTAACGGGGTTTCCTCCACTGAAGCTTTCTTT; CDR3aa: CASSFNGVSSTEAFF
v_gene: TRBV7-2; j_gene: TRBJ2-2; abundance: NA; d_gene: NA; CDR3nt: TGTGCCAGCAGCTTTTGGGGGACCGGGGAGCTGTTTTTT; CDR3aa: CASSFWGTGELFF
v_gene: TRBV29-1; j_gene: TRBJ2-1; abundance: NA; d_gene: TRBD2; CDR3nt: TGCAGCTCGAGACTAGCGGGGTCCTACAATGAGCAGTTCTTC; CDR3aa: CSSRLAGSYNEQFF